Listed here are 4 T cell receptor beta chains from one sample, sequenced in a study of shared clonotypes between healthy human individuals. Profiling relied on immunoSEQ multiplex PCR, and the TCRdb table lists in-frame clones only, not all of them. The data contain a few million clones, approximately 95% of them singletons. The sample comprised naive CD4+ T cells from PBMCs. Subset of the sample: CD45RA+ positively selected. The receptors were gathered from a man in his late teens or twenties in good health. Some clones in this sample may be carry-over from other donors' samples.

CDR3 nucleotide sequence: TGTGCCAGCAGTTTATGGGGTTTGAGGGGAAACACCATATATTTT. It codes for CASSLWGLRGNTIYF. The genes are TRBV28 and TRBJ1-3, with unresolved D. Germline lookup yields CDR1 MDHEN and CDR2 SYDVKM. V was shortened by 0 bases and J by 4 bases, with 10 bases between the two germline ends. This CDR3 has 15 residues.

V is TRBV28 and J is TRBJ2-5, with D hard to call. The J call may be faulty, since TRBJ2-7 better matches the DNA end. This CDR3 contains 10 residues. CDR1 is MDHEN, CDR2 SYDVKM, per germline. Here the CDR3 reads CATRAYEQYF. The CDR3 coding sequence is TGTGCCACTAGGGCCTACGAGCAGTACTTC.

The chain combines TRBV30 with TRBJ2-2; possible D gene TRBD2, 6 bases. The V end lost 3 bases, the J end lost 1 base, and 9 bases lay between the germline ends. The CDR3 is 14 residues long. Germline values: CDR1 GTSNPN, CDR2 SVGIG (reference sequence). The DNA for the CDR3 is TGTGCCTGGAGGGGGGGACGGAACACCGGGGAGCTGTTTTTT. Its protein product is CAWRGGRNTGELFF.

This clone turned up a few times. This specimen includes other DNA sequences encoding the same CDR3. The genes are TRBV2 and TRBJ1-1; D remains unclear. CDR1 and CDR2 from the germline V gene are SNHLY and FYNNEI. This CDR3 has 13 residues. Between the trimmed V and J ends, which lost 4 bases and 0 bases, there was a span of 6 bases. CDR3 protein: CASSVELNTEAFF. CDR3 bases: TGTGCCAGCAGTGTGGAACTGAACACTGAAGCTTTCTTT.